Reported below is one T cell receptor (beta chain). This record comes from a study of blood T cell repertoires in COVID-19. Study background: PBMCs, B-cell-depleted T cells, or T cells provided the cDNA or gDNA that made up the material.

Each participant's cohort was designated according to participant-reported clinical history. Between the trimmed V and J ends, which lost 5 bases and 0 bases, there was a span of 10 bases. Germline CDR1 reads SNHLY; CDR2 reads FYNNEI. The length of the CDR3 is 15 residues. Original analysis: Amplifying reference gene primers gave estimates of nucleated cell counts. The method was immunoSEQ multiplex PCR; TCRdb's version includes in-frame clones alone and lacks a portion of them. D and trimming were read from the DNA, whereas the V and J calls and clone size are those reported in that table. The table shows about 250,000 clones, with about four fifths occurring only once.

The sequenced sample consisted of PBMCs or T cells enriched from blood (not recorded which). The clonotype was recovered from a woman aged 40 to 50 who had been exposed to COVID-19. The genes are TRBV2 and TRBJ2-2, with a weak D call TRBD1 (6 bases). CDR3 sequence reads: CASSYDRSNTGELFF. CDR3 nucleotide sequence: TGTGCCAGCAGTTACGACAGGTCGAACACCGGGGAGCTGTTTTTT.